These T cell receptor beta chains were read from a single sample in a study of human thymus T cells. Profiled with immunoSEQ multiplex PCR; TCRdb holds only in-frame clones, not every one. The data contain about 60,000 clones, approximately 95% of them singletons. The sequenced sample was blood. These receptors were obtained from a boy less than two years old with a congenital heart defect but otherwise immunologically healthy. The CDR3 runs from the conserved cysteine through the conserved F or W. A D gene is named only where the DNA matches it firmly. Rows give clone size only sometimes, using once, few, many, or a class for an expanded clone.

>.|.|TRBJ2-4|TRBV5-1
CASSPGDGLAKNIQYF
TGCGCCAGCAGCCCCGGGGACGGCTTAGCCAAAAACATTCAGTACTTC
>.|.|TRBJ2-3|TRBV10-3
CAISGATRLDTQYF
TGTGCCATCAGTGGGGCCACTAGGTTGGATACGCAGTATTTT
>.|once|TRBJ2-1|TRBV19
CASSIGQNNEQFF
TGTGCCAGTAGTATAGGACAGAACAATGAGCAGTTCTTC
>TRBD2|.|TRBJ2-5|TRBV5-1
CASSFGLAGTKETQYF
TGCGCCAGCAGTTTCGGACTAGCGGGTACCAAAGAGACCCAGTACTTC
>.|.|TRBJ2-7|TRBV25-1
CASSPRQAHEQYF
TGTGCCAGCAGCCCCCGACAGGCCCACGAGCAGTACTTC
>.|.|TRBJ1-2|TRBV7-7
CASRRDYGYTF
TGTGCCAGCAGGAGAGACTATGGCTACACCTTC
>.|.|TRBJ1-2|TRBV5-1
CASRGRGGIDGYTF
TGCGCCAGCAGAGGTCGAGGAGGGATTGATGGCTACACCTTC
>.|.|TRBJ1-6|TRBV25-1
CASGRSSYNSPLHF
TGTGCCAGCGGCAGGAGCTCCTATAATTCACCCCTCCACTTT
>.|.|TRBJ2-3|TRBV7-2
CASSLDGTDTQYF
TGTGCCAGCAGCTTAGATGGCACAGATACGCAGTATTTT
>.|.|TRBJ1-4|TRBV4-3
CASSQDPGGEGKLFF
TGCGCCAGCAGCCAAGATCCCGGGGGAGAGGGAAAACTGTTTTTT
>TRBD1|.|TRBJ1-2|TRBV5-4
CASSLDYRGLLYGYTF
TGTGCCAGCAGCTTGGACTACAGGGGGCTGCTCTATGGCTACACCTTC
>.|.|TRBJ2-6|TRBV5-1
CASSFGGANVLTF
TGCGCCAGCAGCTTCGGTGGGGCCAACGTCCTGACTTTC
>.|few|TRBJ1-5|TRBV10-3
CAIRRGDDQPQHF
TGTGCCATCAGGAGGGGGGATGATCAGCCCCAGCATTTT
>TRBD2|.|TRBJ2-3|TRBV7-2
CASSRSGGPQYF
TGTGCCAGCAGCCGTAGCGGGGGTCCACAGTATTTT
>.|.|TRBJ2-5|TRBV29-1
CSVAFYEGGPFLGETQYF
TGCAGCGTTGCATTCTACGAGGGGGGGCCTTTCTTAGGAGAGACCCAGTACTTC
>.|.|TRBJ2-2|TRBV7-9
CASSVSTDSYAGELFF
TGTGCCAGCAGCGTATCAACCGACTCCTATGCCGGGGAGCTGTTTTTT
>.|.|TRBJ2-7|TRBV10-3
CAISESATGSYEQYF
TGTGCCATCAGTGAGTCTGCGACAGGTTCCTACGAGCAGTACTTC
>.|.|TRBJ2-3|TRBV23-1
CASSRAGVPDTQYF
TGCGCCAGCAGTCGGGCAGGGGTCCCAGATACGCAGTATTTT
>TRBD2|.|TRBJ2-5|TRBV7-9
CASSSLAGGPETQYF
TGTGCCAGCAGCTCTCTAGCGGGAGGGCCAGAGACCCAGTACTTC
>.|.|TRBJ2-5|TRBV7-7
CASSHGETQYF
TGTGCCAGCAGCCATGGAGAGACCCAGTACTTC
>.|.|TRBJ2-7|TRBV4-1
CASSQDGQGYEQYF
TGCGCCAGCAGCCAAGATGGGCAGGGATACGAGCAGTACTTC
>.|few|TRBJ1-1|TRBV7-2
CASRDSPNTEAFF
TGTGCCAGCAGGGACTCCCCGAACACTGAAGCTTTCTTT
>TRBD1|.|TRBJ2-7|TRBV10-3
CAISELRDSSYEQYF
TGTGCCATCAGTGAGCTAAGGGACAGTTCCTACGAGCAGTACTTC
>.|few|TRBJ2-7|TRBV4-1
CASSQDPTRVGAYEQYF
TGCGCCAGCAGCCAAGACCCCACCCGAGTGGGGGCCTACGAGCAGTACTTC
>.|.|TRBJ1-3|TRBV5-4
CASSLNGGVGSGNTIYF
TGTGCCAGCAGCTTGAATGGGGGGGTAGGCTCTGGAAACACCATATATTTT
>.|.|TRBJ2-5|TRBV6-4
CASSDGGEGVQETQYF
TGTGCCAGCAGTGACGGCGGGGAGGGGGTCCAAGAGACCCAGTACTTC
>.|.|TRBJ2-1|TRBV7-3
CASSPKLGGGYNEQFF
TGTGCCAGCAGCCCGAAACTTGGCGGAGGATACAATGAGCAGTTCTTC
>TRBD1|.|TRBJ2-3|TRBV11-2
CASSITGGKGTDTQYF
TGTGCCAGCAGTATTACAGGGGGAAAGGGCACAGATACGCAGTATTTT
>TRBD1|.|TRBJ2-5|TRBV18
CASSPLSSGQGGQETQYF
TGTGCCAGCTCACCACTTAGTTCCGGACAGGGGGGACAAGAGACCCAGTACTTC
>.|once|TRBJ1-1|TRBV16
CASSQFLGSRGEAFF
TGTGCCAGCAGCCAATTTCTTGGCAGCAGAGGTGAAGCTTTCTTT
>.|.|TRBJ1-2|TRBV19
CASSLVGQRYGYTF
TGTGCCAGTAGTCTAGTCGGTCAGCGCTATGGCTACACCTTC
>.|.|TRBJ2-7|TRBV6-5
CASSPQTAIYEQYF
TGTGCCAGCAGCCCCCAGACAGCTATCTACGAGCAGTACTTC
>.|.|TRBJ2-5|TRBV28
CASSSPEETQYF
TGTGCCAGCAGTTCACCAGAAGAGACCCAGTACTTC
>TRBD1|.|TRBJ1-1|TRBV18
CASSPTTGRTEAFF
TGTGCCAGCTCACCTACGACAGGGAGGACTGAAGCTTTCTTT
>.|.|TRBJ2-7|TRBV10-3
CAIHSYEQYF
TGTGCCATCCACTCCTACGAGCAGTACTTC
>TRBD2|.|TRBJ2-3|TRBV7-9
CASSYRSGGAADTQYF
TGTGCCAGCAGCTACCGTAGCGGGGGGGCCGCAGATACGCAGTATTTT
>TRBD2|once|TRBJ2-5|TRBV7-9
CASRLTSVQETQYF
TGTGCCAGCAGGCTTACTAGCGTTCAAGAGACCCAGTACTTC
>TRBD1|.|TRBJ2-5|TRBV19
CASSPGQKTQYF
TGTGCCAGTTCCCCGGGACAGAAGACCCAGTACTTC
>.|.|TRBJ2-1|TRBV6-5
CASSYVAGTYNEQFF
TGTGCCAGCAGTTACGTAGCAGGGACATACAATGAGCAGTTCTTC
>.|.|TRBJ2-3|TRBV10-3
CATLSHTQYF
TGTGCCACCCTATCCCATACGCAGTATTTT
>TRBD1|.|TRBJ1-1|TRBV5-6
CASSPYRGLGNTEAFF
TGTGCCAGCAGCCCCTACAGGGGGCTTGGGAACACTGAAGCTTTCTTT
>TRBD1|.|TRBJ2-7|TRBV29-1
CSVAGTGRGEQYF
TGCAGCGTTGCCGGGACAGGTAGGGGGGAGCAGTACTTC
>TRBD1|.|TRBJ2-3|TRBV19
CVSRLQGRTDTQYF
TGTGTCAGTAGATTACAGGGGCGCACAGATACGCAGTATTTT
>TRBD2|.|TRBJ2-7|TRBV5-1
CASSFGYEREFYEQYF
TGCGCCAGCAGCTTCGGTTACGAGCGGGAGTTCTACGAGCAGTACTTC
>.|.|TRBJ2-6|TRBV4-1
CASSQILAQSSGANVLTF
TGCGCCAGCAGCCAAATCCTAGCGCAAAGCTCTGGGGCCAACGTCCTGACTTTC
>TRBD1|.|TRBJ2-6|TRBV7-9
CASSLADRAGANVLTF
TGTGCCAGCAGCTTAGCCGACAGGGCTGGGGCCAACGTCCTGACTTTC
>TRBD2|.|TRBJ2-5|TRBV7-2
CASSFRGTSGAGETQYF
TGTGCCAGCAGCTTCCGAGGGACTAGCGGGGCGGGGGAGACCCAGTACTTC
>TRBD2|.|TRBJ2-5|TRBV7-2
CASSFRGGIGGETQYF
TGTGCCAGCAGCTTCCGGGGAGGGATAGGCGGTGAGACCCAGTACTTC
>.|.|TRBJ2-4|TRBV10-3
CAISELMADLAKNIQYF
TGTGCCATCAGTGAGCTCATGGCAGACCTGGCCAAAAACATTCAGTACTTC
>.|.|TRBJ1-2|TRBV7-2
CASSLVGQGGYTF
TGTGCCAGCAGCTTAGTAGGGCAGGGGGGCTACACCTTC
>TRBD1|.|TRBJ2-6|TRBV28
CAIRGQFSGANVLTF
TGTGCCATCAGGGGACAGTTCTCTGGGGCCAACGTCCTGACTTTC
>TRBD2|.|TRBJ2-2|TRBV4-2
CASSSPPGLAGVYTGELFF
TGTGCCAGCAGCTCACCCCCGGGACTAGCGGGAGTCTACACCGGGGAGCTGTTTTTT
>.|.|TRBJ1-2|TRBV9
CASSVGTTRAGGYTF
TGTGCCAGCAGCGTAGGAACGACGCGAGCGGGGGGCTACACCTTC
>TRBD2|.|TRBJ2-1|TRBV9
CASSVALGTSGGRNEQFF
TGTGCCAGCAGCGTAGCCCTCGGAACTAGCGGGGGCCGCAATGAGCAGTTCTTC
>TRBD2|.|TRBJ2-7|TRBV5-6
CASSLVSSGVEQYF
TGTGCCAGCAGCTTGGTATCTAGCGGGGTAGAGCAGTACTTC
>TRBD2|.|TRBJ2-7|TRBV7-8
CASSLSRLAGGPSEQYF
TGTGCCAGCAGCCTCTCCCGACTAGCGGGGGGGCCTAGCGAGCAGTACTTC
>TRBD1|.|TRBJ1-2|TRBV7-2
CASSLGTGYGYTF
TGTGCCAGCAGCTTAGGGACAGGGTATGGCTACACCTTC
>.|.|TRBJ2-1|TRBV29-1
CSVGGRWGNEQFF
TGCAGCGTTGGGGGCAGGTGGGGGAATGAGCAGTTCTTC
>.|.|TRBJ2-5|TRBV6-5
CASSYQLGGLETQYF
TGTGCCAGCAGTTACCAGCTAGGGGGATTGGAGACCCAGTACTTC
>.|.|TRBJ2-5|TRBV7-9
CASSSRIRGGLSQETQYF
TGTGCCAGCAGCAGTCGGATAAGAGGTGGCCTCTCACAAGAGACCCAGTACTTC